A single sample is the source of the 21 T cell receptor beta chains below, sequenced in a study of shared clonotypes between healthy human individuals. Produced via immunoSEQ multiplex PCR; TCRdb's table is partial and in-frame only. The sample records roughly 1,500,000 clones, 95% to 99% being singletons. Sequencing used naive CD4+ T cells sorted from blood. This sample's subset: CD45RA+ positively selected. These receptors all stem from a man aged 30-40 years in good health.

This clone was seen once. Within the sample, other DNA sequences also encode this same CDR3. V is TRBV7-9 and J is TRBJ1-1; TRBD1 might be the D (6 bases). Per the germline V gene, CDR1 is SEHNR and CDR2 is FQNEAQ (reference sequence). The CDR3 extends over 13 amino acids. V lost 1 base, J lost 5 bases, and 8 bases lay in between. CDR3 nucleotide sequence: TGTGCCAGCAGCTTAGAGGGGGGGACTGAAGCTTTCTTT. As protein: CASSLEGGTEAFF.

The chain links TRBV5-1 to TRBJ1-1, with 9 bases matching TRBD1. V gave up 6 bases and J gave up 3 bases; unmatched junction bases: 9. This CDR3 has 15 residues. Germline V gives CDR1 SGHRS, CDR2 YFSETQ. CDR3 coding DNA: TGCGCCAGCAAACCGGGACAGGGTCAGGACACTGAAGCTTTCTTT. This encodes CASKPGQGQDTEAFF.

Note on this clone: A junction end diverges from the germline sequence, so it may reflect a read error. CDR3 bases: TGTGCTAGCAGCTTAGCAGATGCGAACACCGGGGAGCTGTTTTTT. Amino acid sequence: CASSLADANTGELFF. J is TRBJ2-2 and V is TRBV7-7; no clear D. CDR1 is SSHAT and CDR2 is FNYEAQ in the germline V gene (reference sequence). This CDR3 comprises 15 residues.

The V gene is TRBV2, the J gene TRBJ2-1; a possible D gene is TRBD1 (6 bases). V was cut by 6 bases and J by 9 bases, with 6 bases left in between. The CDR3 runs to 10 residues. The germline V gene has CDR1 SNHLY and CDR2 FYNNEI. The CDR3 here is CASRDSEQFF. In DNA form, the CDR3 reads TGTGCCAGCAGGGACAGTGAGCAGTTCTTC.

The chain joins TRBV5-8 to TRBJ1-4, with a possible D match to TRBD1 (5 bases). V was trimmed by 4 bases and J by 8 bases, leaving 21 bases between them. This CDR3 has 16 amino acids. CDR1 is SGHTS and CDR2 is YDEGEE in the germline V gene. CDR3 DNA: TGTGCCAGCAGCAGAGGGGACGGGCAGTGGGAGGAAAAACTGTTTTTT. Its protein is CASSRGDGQWEEKLFF. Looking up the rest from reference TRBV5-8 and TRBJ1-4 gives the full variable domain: EAGVTQSPTHLIKTRGQQATLRCSPISGHTSVYWYQQALGLGLQFLLWYDEGEERNRGNFPPRFSGRQFPNYSSELNVNALELEDSALYLCASSRGDGQWEEKLFFGSGTQLSVL.

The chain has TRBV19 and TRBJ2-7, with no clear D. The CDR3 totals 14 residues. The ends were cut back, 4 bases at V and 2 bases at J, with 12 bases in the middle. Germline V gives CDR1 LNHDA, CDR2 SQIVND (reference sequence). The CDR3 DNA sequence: TGTGCCAGTAGTACTCAACCGGGCCCCTACGAGCAGTACTTC. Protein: CASSTQPGPYEQYF.

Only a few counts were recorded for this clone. This CDR3 is CASSAWGRGNQPQHF. The CDR3 region has the DNA TGTGCCAGCAGCGCATGGGGGCGAGGTAATCAGCCCCAGCATTTT. The genes are TRBV7-2 and TRBJ1-5, with TRBD1 as a possible D gene (6 bases). Per germline, CDR1 SGHTA and CDR2 FQGNSA. The CDR3 loop spans 15 amino acids. Trimming removed 5 bases from V and 4 bases from J, with 15 bases in between.

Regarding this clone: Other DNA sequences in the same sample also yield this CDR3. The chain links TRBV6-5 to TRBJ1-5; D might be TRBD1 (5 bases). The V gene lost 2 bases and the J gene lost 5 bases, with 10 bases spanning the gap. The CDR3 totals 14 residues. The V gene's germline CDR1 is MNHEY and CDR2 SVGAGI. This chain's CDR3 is CASSYGGRDQPQHF. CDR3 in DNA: TGTGCCAGCAGTTACGGGGGAAGGGATCAGCCCCAGCATTTT.

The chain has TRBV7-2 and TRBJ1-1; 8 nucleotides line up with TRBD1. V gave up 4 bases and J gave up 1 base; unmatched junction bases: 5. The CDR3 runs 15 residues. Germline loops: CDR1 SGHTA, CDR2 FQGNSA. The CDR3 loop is CASSSSDRANTEAFF. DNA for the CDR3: TGTGCCAGCAGCTCATCGGACAGGGCGAACACTGAAGCTTTCTTT.

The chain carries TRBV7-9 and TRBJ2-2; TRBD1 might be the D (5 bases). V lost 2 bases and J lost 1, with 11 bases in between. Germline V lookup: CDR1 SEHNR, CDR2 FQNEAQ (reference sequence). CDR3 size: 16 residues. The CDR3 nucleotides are TGTGCCAGCAGCTTACTCTTCCAGGGGAACACCGGGGAGCTGTTTTTT. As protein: CASSLLFQGNTGELFF.

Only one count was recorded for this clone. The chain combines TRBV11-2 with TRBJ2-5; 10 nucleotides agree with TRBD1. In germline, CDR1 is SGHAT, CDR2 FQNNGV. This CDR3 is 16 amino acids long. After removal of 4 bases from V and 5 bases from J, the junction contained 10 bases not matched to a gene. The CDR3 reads CASSSRDRGSWETQYF. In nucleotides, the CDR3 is TGTGCCAGCAGCTCCCGGGACAGGGGCTCCTGGGAGACCCAGTACTTC.

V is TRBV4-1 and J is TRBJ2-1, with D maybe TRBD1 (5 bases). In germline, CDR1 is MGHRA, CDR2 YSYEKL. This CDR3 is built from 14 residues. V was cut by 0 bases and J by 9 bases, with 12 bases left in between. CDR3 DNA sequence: TGCGCCAGCAGCCAAGAACCCCGAAGGGGTGAGCAGTTCTTC. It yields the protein CASSQEPRRGEQFF.

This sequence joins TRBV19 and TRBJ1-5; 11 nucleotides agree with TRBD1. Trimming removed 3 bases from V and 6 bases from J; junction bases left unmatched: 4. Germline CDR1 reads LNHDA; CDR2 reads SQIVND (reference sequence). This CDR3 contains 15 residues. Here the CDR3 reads CASSMGQGVTQPQHF. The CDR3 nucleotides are TGTGCCAGTAGTATGGGACAGGGGGTGACTCAGCCCCAGCATTTT.

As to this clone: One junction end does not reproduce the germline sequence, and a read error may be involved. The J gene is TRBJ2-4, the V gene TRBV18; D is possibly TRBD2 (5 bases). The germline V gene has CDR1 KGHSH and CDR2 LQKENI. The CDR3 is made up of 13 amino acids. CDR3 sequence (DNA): TGTGCCAGCTCACCGTCGGCCGAGGGAGTAGTTCTTTTC. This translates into CASSPSAEGVVLF.

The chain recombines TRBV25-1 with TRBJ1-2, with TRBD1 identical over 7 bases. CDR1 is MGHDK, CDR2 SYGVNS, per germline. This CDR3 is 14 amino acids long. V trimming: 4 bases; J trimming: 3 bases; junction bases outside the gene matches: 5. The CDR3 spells CASSAGTADYGYTF. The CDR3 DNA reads TGTGCCAGCAGTGCCGGGACAGCCGACTATGGCTACACCTTC.

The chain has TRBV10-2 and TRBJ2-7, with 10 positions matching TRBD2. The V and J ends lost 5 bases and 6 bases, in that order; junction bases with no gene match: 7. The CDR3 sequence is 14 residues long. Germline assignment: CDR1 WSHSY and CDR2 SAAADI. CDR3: CASSRLAGEGEQYF. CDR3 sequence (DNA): TGCGCCAGCAGTAGGCTAGCGGGAGAAGGCGAGCAGTACTTC.

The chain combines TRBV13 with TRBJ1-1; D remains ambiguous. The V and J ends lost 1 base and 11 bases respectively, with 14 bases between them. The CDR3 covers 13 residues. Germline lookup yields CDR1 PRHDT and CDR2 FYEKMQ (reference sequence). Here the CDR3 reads CASSLVSRPRAFF. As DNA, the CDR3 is TGTGCCAGCAGCTTAGTGTCCAGGCCCAGGGCTTTCTTT.

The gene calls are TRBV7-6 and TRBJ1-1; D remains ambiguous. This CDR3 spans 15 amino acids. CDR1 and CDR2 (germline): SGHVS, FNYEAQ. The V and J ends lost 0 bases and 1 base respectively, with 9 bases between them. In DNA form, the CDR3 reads TGTGCCAGCAGCTTAGCGCTGGGTGGGAACACTGAAGCTTTCTTT. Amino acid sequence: CASSLALGGNTEAFF.

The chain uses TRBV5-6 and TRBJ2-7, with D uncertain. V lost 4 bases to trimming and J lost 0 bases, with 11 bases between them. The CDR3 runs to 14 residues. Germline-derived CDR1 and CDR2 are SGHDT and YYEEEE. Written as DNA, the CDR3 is TGTGCCAGCAGCCGCGAACTTAGCTCCTACGAGCAGTACTTC. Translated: CASSRELSSYEQYF. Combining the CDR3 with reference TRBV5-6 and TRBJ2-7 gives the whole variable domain DAGVTQSPTHLIKTRGQQVTLRCSPKSGHDTVSWYQQALGQGPQFIFQYYEEEERQRGNFPDRFSGHQFPNYSSELNVNALLLGDSALYLCASSRELSSYEQYFGPGTRLTVT.

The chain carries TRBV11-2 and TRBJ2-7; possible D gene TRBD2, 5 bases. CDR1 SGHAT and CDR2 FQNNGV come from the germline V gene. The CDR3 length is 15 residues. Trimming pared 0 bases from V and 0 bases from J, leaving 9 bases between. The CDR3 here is CASSLDERRSYEQYF. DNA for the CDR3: TGTGCCAGCAGCTTAGATGAGCGGCGCTCCTACGAGCAGTACTTC.

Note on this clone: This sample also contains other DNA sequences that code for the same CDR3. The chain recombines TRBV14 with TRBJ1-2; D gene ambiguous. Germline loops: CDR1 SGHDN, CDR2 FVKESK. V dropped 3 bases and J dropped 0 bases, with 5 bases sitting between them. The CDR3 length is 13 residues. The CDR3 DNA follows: TGTGCCAGCAGCCAGGGGACTAACTATGGCTACACCTTC. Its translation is CASSQGTNYGYTF.